The present T cell receptor beta chain was sequenced within a study of cytomegalovirus exposure and HLA in healthy donors. Study-wide background: The same platform was used for the 120 validation repertoires and the roughly 670 first-cohort repertoires, a later analysis reported. Study observations and caveats: The classifier, whose performance was assessed in both the original and validation cohorts, reportedly diagnosed cytomegalovirus status with high specificity and sensitivity. Among the CMV-associated chains, a few were confirmed in vitro as specific for CMV antigens.

Assay: immunoSEQ multiplex PCR; the TCRdb copy retains only in-frame clones and omits some. The table shows some 76,000 clones, with approximately 93% occurring only once. Of note for this clone: Its target is not known.

This CDR3 comprises 18 residues. CDR1 and CDR2 (germline): LNHDA, SQIVND (reference sequence). Losses at the gene ends were 9 bases for V and 0 bases for J; bases not matched to a gene: 13. The sequenced sample consisted of PBMCs. V usage is TRBV19 and J usage is TRBJ2-6; TRBD2 aligns across 8 bases. This sequence was found in a woman aged 18-30 years in good health and CMV-seropositive. CDR3 amino acids: CASLPTGGALSGANVLTF. Here the CDR3 DNA reads TGTGCCAGCCTCCCCACGGGAGGGGCCCTCTCTGGGGCCAACGTCCTGACTTTC.